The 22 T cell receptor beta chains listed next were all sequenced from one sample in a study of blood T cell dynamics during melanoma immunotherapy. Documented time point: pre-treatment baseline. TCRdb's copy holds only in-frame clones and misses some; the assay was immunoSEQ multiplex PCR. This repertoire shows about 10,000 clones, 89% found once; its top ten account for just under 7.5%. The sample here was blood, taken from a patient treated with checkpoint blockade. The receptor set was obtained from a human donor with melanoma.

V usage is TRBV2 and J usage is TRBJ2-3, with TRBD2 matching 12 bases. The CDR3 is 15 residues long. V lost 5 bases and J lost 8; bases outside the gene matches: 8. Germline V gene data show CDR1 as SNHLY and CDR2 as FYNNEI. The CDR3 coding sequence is TGTGCCAGCAGTCGACTAGCGGGAGATGGTAGTACGCAGTATTTT. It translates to CASSRLAGDGSTQYF.

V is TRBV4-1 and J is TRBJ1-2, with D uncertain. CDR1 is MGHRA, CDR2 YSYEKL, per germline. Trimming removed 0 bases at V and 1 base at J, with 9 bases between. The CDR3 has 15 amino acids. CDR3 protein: CASSQDATINYGYTF. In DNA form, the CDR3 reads TGCGCCAGCAGCCAAGATGCGACCATTAACTATGGCTACACCTTC.

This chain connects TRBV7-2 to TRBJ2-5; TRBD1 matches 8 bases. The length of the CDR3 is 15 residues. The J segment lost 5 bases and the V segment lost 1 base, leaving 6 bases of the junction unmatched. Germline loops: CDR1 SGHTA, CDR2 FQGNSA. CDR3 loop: CASSLVTGGSETQYF. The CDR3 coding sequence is TGTGCCAGCAGCTTAGTAACAGGGGGTTCCGAGACCCAGTACTTC.

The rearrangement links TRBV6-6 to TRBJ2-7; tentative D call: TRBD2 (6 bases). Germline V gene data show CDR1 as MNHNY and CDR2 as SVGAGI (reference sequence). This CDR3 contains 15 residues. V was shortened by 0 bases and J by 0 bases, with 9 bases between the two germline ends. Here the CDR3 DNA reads TGTGCCAGCAGTTACTCTGCCGGGAGCTCCTACGAGCAGTACTTC. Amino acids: CASSYSAGSSYEQYF.

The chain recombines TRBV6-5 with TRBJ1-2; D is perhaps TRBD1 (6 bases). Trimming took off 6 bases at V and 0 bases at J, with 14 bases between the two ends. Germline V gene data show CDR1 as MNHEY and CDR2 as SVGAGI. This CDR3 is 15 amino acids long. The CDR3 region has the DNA TGTGCCAGCAGAAGTCCCGGACAGACTAACTATGGCTACACCTTC. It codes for CASRSPGQTNYGYTF.

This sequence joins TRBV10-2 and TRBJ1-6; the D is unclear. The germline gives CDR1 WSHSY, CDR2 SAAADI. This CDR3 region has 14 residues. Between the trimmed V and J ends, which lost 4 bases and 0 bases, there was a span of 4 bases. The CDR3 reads CASSASSYNSPLHF. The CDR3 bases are TGCGCCAGCAGTGCGAGCTCCTATAATTCACCCCTCCACTTT.

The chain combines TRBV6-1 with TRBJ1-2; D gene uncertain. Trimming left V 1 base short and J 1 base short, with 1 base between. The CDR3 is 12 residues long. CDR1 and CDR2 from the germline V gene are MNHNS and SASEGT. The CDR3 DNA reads TGTGCCAGCAGTGAAGGTAACTATGGCTACACCTTC. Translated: CASSEGNYGYTF.

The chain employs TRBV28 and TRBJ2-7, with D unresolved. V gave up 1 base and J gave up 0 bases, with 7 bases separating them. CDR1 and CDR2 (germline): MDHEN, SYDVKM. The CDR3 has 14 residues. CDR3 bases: TGTGCCAGCAGTTTATTCCGGCCCTCCTACGAGCAGTACTTC. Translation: CASSLFRPSYEQYF.

This CDR3 reads CASSLEGDNQPQHF. The CDR3 DNA sequence: TGTGCCAGCAGCCTGGAAGGGGATAACCAGCCCCAGCATTTT. V gene TRBV5-4 combines with J gene TRBJ1-5; perhaps TRBD1 as D (5 bases). The ends were cut back, 4 bases at V and 7 bases at J, with 15 bases in the middle. Germline CDR1 SGHNT, CDR2 YYREEE (reference sequence). This CDR3 is 14 amino acids long. Full variable domain (rest looked up from reference TRBV5-4 and TRBJ1-5): ETGVTQSPTHLIKTRGQQVTLRCSSQSGHNTVSWYQQALGQGPQFIFQYYREEENGRGNFPPRFSGLQFPNYSSELNVNALELDDSALYLCASSLEGDNQPQHFGDGTRLSIL.

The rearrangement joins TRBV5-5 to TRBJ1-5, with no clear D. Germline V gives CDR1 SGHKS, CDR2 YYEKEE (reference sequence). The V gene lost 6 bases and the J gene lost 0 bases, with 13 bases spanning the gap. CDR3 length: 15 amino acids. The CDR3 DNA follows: TGTGCCAGCACTATGGAACTCTATAGCAATCAGCCCCAGCATTTT. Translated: CASTMELYSNQPQHF.

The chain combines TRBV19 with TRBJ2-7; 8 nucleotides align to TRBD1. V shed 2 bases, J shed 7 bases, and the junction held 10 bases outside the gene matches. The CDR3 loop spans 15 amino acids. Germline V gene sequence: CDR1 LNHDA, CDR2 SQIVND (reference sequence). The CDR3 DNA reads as TGTGCCAGTAGTATAAGTGGACAGGGCCTGGGGGAGCAGTACTTC. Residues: CASSISGQGLGEQYF.

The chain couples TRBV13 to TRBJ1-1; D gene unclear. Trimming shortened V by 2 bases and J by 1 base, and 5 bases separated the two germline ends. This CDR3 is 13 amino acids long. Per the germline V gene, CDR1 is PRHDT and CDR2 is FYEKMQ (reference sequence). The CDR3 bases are TGTGCCAGCAGCTTAACCACGAACACTGAAGCTTTCTTT. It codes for CASSLTTNTEAFF.

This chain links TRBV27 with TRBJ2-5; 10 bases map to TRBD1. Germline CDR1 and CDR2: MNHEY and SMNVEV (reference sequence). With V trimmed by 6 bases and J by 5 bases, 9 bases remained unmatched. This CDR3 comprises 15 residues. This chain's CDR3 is CASRRWTGGRETQYF. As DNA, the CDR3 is TGTGCCAGCAGGAGGTGGACAGGGGGTAGGGAGACCCAGTACTTC.

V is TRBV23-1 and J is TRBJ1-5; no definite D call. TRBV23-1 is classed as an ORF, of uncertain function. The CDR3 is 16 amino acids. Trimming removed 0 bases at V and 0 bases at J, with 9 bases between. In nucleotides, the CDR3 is TGCGCCAGCAGTCAATCACTGGGGTATAGCAATCAGCCCCAGCATTTT. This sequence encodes CASSQSLGYSNQPQHF.

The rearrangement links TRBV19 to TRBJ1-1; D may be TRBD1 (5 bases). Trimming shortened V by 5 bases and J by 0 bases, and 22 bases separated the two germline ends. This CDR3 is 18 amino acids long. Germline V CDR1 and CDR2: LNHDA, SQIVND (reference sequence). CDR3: CASSLERGGGNMNTEAFF. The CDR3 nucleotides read TGTGCCAGTAGTCTCGAAAGGGGAGGTGGGAACATGAACACTGAAGCTTTCTTT.

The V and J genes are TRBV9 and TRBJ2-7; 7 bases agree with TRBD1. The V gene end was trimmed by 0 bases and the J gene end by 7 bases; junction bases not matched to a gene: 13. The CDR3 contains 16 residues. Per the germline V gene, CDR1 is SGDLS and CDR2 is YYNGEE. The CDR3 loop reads CASSVGSGTALGEQYF. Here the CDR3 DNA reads TGTGCCAGCAGCGTAGGTTCCGGGACAGCACTGGGGGAGCAGTACTTC.

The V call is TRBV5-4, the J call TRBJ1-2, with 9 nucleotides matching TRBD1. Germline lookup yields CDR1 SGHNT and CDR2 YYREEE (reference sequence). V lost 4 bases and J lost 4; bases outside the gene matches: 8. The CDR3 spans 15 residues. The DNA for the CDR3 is TGTGCCAGCAGCACCATATTACAGGGGGCCTATGGCTACACCTTC. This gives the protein CASSTILQGAYGYTF.

The CDR3 nucleotides read TGTGCCATCAGGGATCTCGCCGCCTACGAGCAGTACTTC. Its protein is CAIRDLAAYEQYF. The rearrangement joins TRBV10-3 to TRBJ2-7; no firm D call. The V gene's germline CDR1 is ENHRY and CDR2 SYGVKD. V dropped 6 bases and J dropped 2 bases, with 11 bases sitting between them. This CDR3 has 13 residues.

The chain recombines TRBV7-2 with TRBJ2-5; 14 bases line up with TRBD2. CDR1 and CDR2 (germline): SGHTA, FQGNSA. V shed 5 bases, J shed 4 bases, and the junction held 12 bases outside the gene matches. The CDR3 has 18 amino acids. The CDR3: CASSPPGLAGVGGETQYF. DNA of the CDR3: TGTGCCAGCAGCCCACCGGGACTAGCGGGAGTGGGAGGAGAGACCCAGTACTTC.

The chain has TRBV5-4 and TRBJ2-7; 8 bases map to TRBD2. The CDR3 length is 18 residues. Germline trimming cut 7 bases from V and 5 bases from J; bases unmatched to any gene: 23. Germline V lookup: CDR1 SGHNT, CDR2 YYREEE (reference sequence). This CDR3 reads CASQKTPGAGGRQNEQYF. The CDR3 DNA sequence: TGTGCCAGCCAAAAGACCCCGGGCGCCGGCGGGAGGCAGAACGAGCAGTACTTC.

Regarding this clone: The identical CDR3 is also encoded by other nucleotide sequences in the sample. CDR3 DNA sequence: TGTGCCAGTAGACAGTCCGGGGAGCTGTTTTTT. The encoded protein is CASRQSGELFF. The genes are TRBV19 and TRBJ2-2; no clear D gene. V lost 6 bases and J 6 bases, leaving 5 bases between the germline ends. This CDR3 comprises 11 residues. Per germline, CDR1 LNHDA and CDR2 SQIVND (reference sequence).

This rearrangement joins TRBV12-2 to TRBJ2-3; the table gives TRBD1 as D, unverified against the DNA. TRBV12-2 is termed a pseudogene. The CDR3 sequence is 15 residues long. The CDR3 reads CASRLAPGNTDTQYF. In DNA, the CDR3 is TGTGCAAGTCGCTTAGCGCCAGGGAACACAGATACGCAGTATTTT.